A few counts support the clone carrying this T cell receptor beta chain. The data were taken from a study of blood T cell repertoires in COVID-19. Looking at the study overall: Samples taken during acute and convalescent COVID-19 were collected in the United States, Italy and Spain. PBMCs, B-cell-depleted T cells, or T cells were the source of the cDNA or gDNA that made up the material.

Original processing methods: It was from reference gene primer amplification that nucleated cell counts were estimated. TCRdb's table, derived via immunoSEQ multiplex PCR, lists solely in-frame clones and lacks some. V and J calls and clone size follow that table, whereas D and trimming were derived from the DNA. The data show approximately 30,000 clones, with about 80% seen just once and about two fifths held by the top ten. The V end lost 3 bases, the J end lost 7 bases, and 19 bases lay between the germline ends. The CDR3 runs to 15 residues. CDR1 and CDR2 from the germline V gene are SGDLS and YYNGEE.

This sequence joins TRBV9 and TRBJ1-2; perhaps TRBD1 as D (6 bases). Sequenced: peripheral blood. The TCR was taken from a man between 65 and 80 years old with acute or convalescent COVID-19. This CDR3 reads CASSEHSGDLGGYTF. CDR3 in DNA: TGTGCCAGCAGCGAGCACTCAGGGGATTTGGGTGGCTACACCTTC.